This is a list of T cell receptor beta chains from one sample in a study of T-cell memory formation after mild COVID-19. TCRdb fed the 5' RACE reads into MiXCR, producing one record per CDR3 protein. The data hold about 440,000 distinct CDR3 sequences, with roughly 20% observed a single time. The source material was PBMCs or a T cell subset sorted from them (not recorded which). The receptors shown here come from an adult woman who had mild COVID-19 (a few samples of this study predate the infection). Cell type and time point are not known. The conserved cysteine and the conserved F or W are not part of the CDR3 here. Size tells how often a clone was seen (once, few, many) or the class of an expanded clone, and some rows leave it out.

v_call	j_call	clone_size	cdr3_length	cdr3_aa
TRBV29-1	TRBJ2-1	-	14	SVGTSFLSSYNEQF
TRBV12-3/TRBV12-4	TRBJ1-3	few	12	ASRQGHSGNTIY
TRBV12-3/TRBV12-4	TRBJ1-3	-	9	ASSLLNTIY
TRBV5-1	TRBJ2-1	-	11	ASSFHEDSEQF
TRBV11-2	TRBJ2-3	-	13	ASSLDNPPEDTQY
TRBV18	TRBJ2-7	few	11	ASSPTGVSGQY
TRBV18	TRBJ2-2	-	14	ASSPGRVSNTGELF
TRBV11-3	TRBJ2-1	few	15	ASSLAGGLGNYNEQF
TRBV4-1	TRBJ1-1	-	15	ASSQDLLLTMNTEAF
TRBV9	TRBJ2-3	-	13	ASSVGLAFTDTQY
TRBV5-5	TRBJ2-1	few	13	ASSLVVVIYNEQF
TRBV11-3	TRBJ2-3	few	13	ASSFEGAGTDTQY
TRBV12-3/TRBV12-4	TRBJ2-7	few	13	ASSLGEGLKYEQY
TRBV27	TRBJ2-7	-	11	ASSSPPSEEQY
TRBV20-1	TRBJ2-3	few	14	SAPPRLADGTDTQY
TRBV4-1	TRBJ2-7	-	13	ASSQDNSGRPTGN
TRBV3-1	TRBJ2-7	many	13	ASSQDSRGAYEQY
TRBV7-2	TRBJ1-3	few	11	ASSLAHGNTIY
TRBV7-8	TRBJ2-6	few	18	ASSLFVLDKYPSGANVLT
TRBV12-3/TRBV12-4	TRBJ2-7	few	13	ASSPRLAGNYEQY
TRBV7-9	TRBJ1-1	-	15	ASSFTGTGGMNTEAF
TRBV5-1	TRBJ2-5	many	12	ASSLPGGQETQY
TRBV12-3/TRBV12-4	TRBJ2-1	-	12	ASSFGGGSNEQF
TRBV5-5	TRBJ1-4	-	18	ASSLVFRTPLSNELEKLF
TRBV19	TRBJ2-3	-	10	ASSAFTDTQY
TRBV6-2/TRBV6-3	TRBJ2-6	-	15	ASSSLKALSGANVLT
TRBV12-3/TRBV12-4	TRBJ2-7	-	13	ASSLAVWTAYEQY
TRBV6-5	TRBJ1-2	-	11	ASSYTGNYGYT
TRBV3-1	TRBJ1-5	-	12	ASGLRGSNQPQH
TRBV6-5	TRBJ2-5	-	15	ASSYSSSGWAGETQY
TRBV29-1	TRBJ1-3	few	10	SARDSGNTIY
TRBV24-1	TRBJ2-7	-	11	ATSDPSSYEQY
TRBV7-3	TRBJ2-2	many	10	ENRVGTGELF
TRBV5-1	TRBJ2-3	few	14	ASSLGAGSNTDTQY
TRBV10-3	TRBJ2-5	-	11	AISGRGTETQY
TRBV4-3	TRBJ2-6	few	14	ASSQDWGFGANVLT
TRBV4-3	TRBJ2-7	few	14	ASSHAPGQGTYEQY
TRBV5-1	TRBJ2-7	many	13	ASSLGPAGTYEQY
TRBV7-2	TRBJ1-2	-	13	ASSPGAGTGFGYT